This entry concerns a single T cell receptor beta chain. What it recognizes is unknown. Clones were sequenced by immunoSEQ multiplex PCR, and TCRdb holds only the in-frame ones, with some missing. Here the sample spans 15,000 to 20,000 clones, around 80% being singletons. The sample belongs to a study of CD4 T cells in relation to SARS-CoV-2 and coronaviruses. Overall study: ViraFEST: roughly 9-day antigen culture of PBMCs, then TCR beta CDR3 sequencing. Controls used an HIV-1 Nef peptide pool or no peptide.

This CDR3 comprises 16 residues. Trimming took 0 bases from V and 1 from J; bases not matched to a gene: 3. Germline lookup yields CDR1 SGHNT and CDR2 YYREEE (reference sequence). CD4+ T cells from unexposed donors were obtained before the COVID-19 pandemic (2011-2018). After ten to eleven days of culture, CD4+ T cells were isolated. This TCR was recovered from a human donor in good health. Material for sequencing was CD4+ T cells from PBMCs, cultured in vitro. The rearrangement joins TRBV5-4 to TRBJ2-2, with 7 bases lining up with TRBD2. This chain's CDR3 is CASSLGGGRNTGELFF. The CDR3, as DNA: TGTGCCAGCAGCTTGGGGGGCGGGAGGAACACCGGGGAGCTGTTTTTT.